These 15 T cell receptor beta chains were sequenced from one sample in a study of blood T cell repertoires in COVID-19. The assay was immunoSEQ multiplex PCR, and TCRdb's table has in-frame clones only and misses some. The profile shows about 190,000 clones, 60% to 80% of them singletons. Sequenced input: peripheral blood. The origin of the receptors is a woman between 70 and 85 years old with acute or convalescent COVID-19.

The J gene is TRBJ1-2, the V gene TRBV24-1; D unclear. The CDR3 is 12 residues long. The germline CDR1 and CDR2 sequences are KGHDR and SFDVKD. Trimming removed 4 bases from V and 8 bases from J, with 10 bases in between. The DNA for the CDR3 is TGTGCCACCAGTGAGACGGCGGAGGGCTACACCTTC. This translates into CATSETAEGYTF.

The chain carries TRBV29-1 and TRBJ1-2; 9 bases align to TRBD1. Germline CDR1 is SQVTM and CDR2 is ANQGSEA. V shed 2 bases and J 3 bases; nucleotides not matched to a gene: 10. CDR3 length equals 16 residues. In nucleotides, the CDR3 is TGCAGCGTTGAATCCCCAACAGGGGGCGCAGACTATGGCTACACCTTC. This encodes CSVESPTGGADYGYTF.

The rearrangement links TRBV27 to TRBJ1-4; possibly TRBD1 for D (6 bases). V was cut by 10 bases and J by 7 bases, with 16 bases left in between. The CDR3 spans 13 residues. Germline V gene data show CDR1 as MNHEY and CDR2 as SMNVEV (reference sequence). CDR3 amino acids: CATSWGRGEKLFF. The CDR3 bases are TGTGCCACCTCGTGGGGGCGAGGTGAAAAACTGTTTTTT.

A few counts support this clone. The chain links TRBV2 to TRBJ1-2; D gene uncertain. The V end lost 6 bases, the J end lost 1 base, and 15 bases lay between the germline ends. This CDR3 region has 15 residues. Germline CDR1 SNHLY, CDR2 FYNNEI. DNA of the CDR3: TGTGCCAGCAGGCCTTGGGCGGGGATTAACTATGGCTACACCTTC. Translated: CASRPWAGINYGYTF.

The chain links TRBV19 to TRBJ2-3; D possibly corresponds to TRBD2 (5 bases). The CDR3 extends over 14 amino acids. V dropped 5 bases and J dropped 0 bases, with 9 bases sitting between them. CDR1 LNHDA and CDR2 SQIVND come from the germline V gene (reference sequence). CDR3 DNA sequence: TGTGCCAGTAGTGAGACTAAGAGCACAGATACGCAGTATTTT. Amino acids: CASSETKSTDTQYF. Supplemented by reference TRBV19 and TRBJ2-3, the full variable domain reads DGGITQSPKYLFRKEGQNVTLSCEQNLNHDAMYWYRQDPGQGLRLIYYSQIVNDFQKGDIAEGYSVSREKKESFPLTVTSAQKNPTAFYLCASSETKSTDTQYFGPGTRLTVL.

V gene TRBV5-1 combines with J gene TRBJ1-2; D unclear. CDR3 size: 14 residues. Germline CDR1 SGHRS, CDR2 YFSETQ. Trimming cost V 1 base and J 4 bases, with 11 bases left between them. The CDR3 sequence is CASSLTPASYGYTF. CDR3 nucleotides: TGCGCCAGCAGCTTGACCCCAGCGAGCTATGGCTACACCTTC.

The chain carries TRBV19 and TRBJ1-1, with 7 bases aligning to TRBD1. Per germline, CDR1 LNHDA and CDR2 SQIVND (reference sequence). J lost 0 bases, V lost 6 bases, and 7 bases had no gene match. There are 15 residues in the CDR3. The DNA for the CDR3 is TGTGCCAGTAGGCGCCCAGGGACAGTGAACACTGAAGCTTTCTTT. It is translated as CASRRPGTVNTEAFF. Variable domain in full (rest from reference TRBV19 and TRBJ1-1): DGGITQSPKYLFRKEGQNVTLSCEQNLNHDAMYWYRQDPGQGLRLIYYSQIVNDFQKGDIAEGYSVSREKKESFPLTVTSAQKNPTAFYLCASRRPGTVNTEAFFGQGTRLTVV.

The chain employs TRBV6-5 and TRBJ2-7, with D uncertain. This CDR3 spans 10 amino acids. CDR1 and CDR2 from the germline V gene are MNHEY and SVGAGI. Between the trimmed V and J ends, which lost 7 bases and 3 bases, there was a span of 4 bases. DNA for the CDR3: TGTGCCAGCAACAGCTACGAGCAGTACTTC. Protein product: CASNSYEQYF.

V usage is TRBV30 and J usage is TRBJ1-5; TRBD1 is a possible D gene (6 bases). Germline loops: CDR1 GTSNPN, CDR2 SVGIG (reference sequence). The CDR3 contains 14 residues. V lost 2 bases and J lost 1, with 9 bases in between. The CDR3 DNA is TGTGCCTGGAGTACAGGGAGCAGCAATCAGCCCCAGCATTTT. It specifies CAWSTGSSNQPQHF.

The genes are TRBV27 and TRBJ1-3; no clear D. CDR1 and CDR2 from the germline V gene are MNHEY and SMNVEV (reference sequence). The CDR3 spans 13 residues. The ends were cut back, 0 bases at V and 4 bases at J, with 4 bases in the middle. The CDR3 loop reads CASSLSPGNTIYF. The CDR3 region has the DNA TGTGCCAGCAGTTTATCCCCAGGAAACACCATATATTTT.

V usage is TRBV7-6 and J usage is TRBJ1-3; D not certain. The CDR3 is 18 residues long. Trimming cost V 1 base and J 4 bases, with 20 bases left between them. Germline-derived CDR1 and CDR2 are SGHVS and FNYEAQ. The CDR3 spells CASSLGTAKKLSGNTIYF. CDR3 nucleotide sequence: TGTGCCAGCAGCTTAGGGACTGCAAAGAAGCTTTCGGGAAACACCATATATTTT.

This clone has just a few counts. V and J are TRBV6-6 and TRBJ1-3; unclear D gene. CDR3 length: 12 residues. The V end lost 8 bases, the J end lost 4 bases, and 9 bases lay between the germline ends. Per germline, CDR1 MNHNY and CDR2 SVGAGI (reference sequence). The CDR3 loop reads CASVRGGNTIYF. The CDR3 region has the DNA TGTGCCAGCGTTCGCGGAGGAAACACCATATATTTT.

The genes are TRBV7-3 and TRBJ2-1; TRBD1 matches at 8 bases. CDR1 and CDR2 from the germline V gene are SGHTA and FQGTGA. J lost 5 bases, V lost 4 bases, and 7 bases had no gene match. The CDR3 runs to 15 residues. DNA of the CDR3: TGTGCCAGCAGCTCCACAGGGGGTCGAAACAATGAGCAGTTCTTC. It encodes CASSSTGGRNNEQFF.

The chain carries TRBV6-4 and TRBJ2-3; TRBD2 agrees at 9 bases. This CDR3 is 18 amino acids long. CDR1 is MRHNA, CDR2 SNTAGT, per germline. The trim removed 1 base at V and 5 bases at J, leaving 13 bases unmatched. Here the CDR3 DNA reads TGTGCCAGCAGTGACTGGGCTAGCGGGACTCCCTCCTTAGATACGCAGTATTTT. Protein product: CASSDWASGTPSLDTQYF.

This sequence joins TRBV15 and TRBJ2-7; 7 bases agree with TRBD2. Germline loops: CDR1 LNHNV, CDR2 YYDKDF (reference sequence). Unmatched junction bases numbered 2, after V lost 3 bases and J lost 3 bases. This CDR3 is built from 13 residues. The CDR3 DNA sequence: TGTGCCACCAGCAGGTGGGAGGGCTACGAGCAGTACTTC. Its protein is CATSRWEGYEQYF.